The clone carrying this T cell receptor (beta chain) was observed a handful of times. The antigen is undetermined. The ends were cut back, 3 bases at V and 2 bases at J, with 3 bases in the middle. The germline V gene encodes CDR1 DFQATT and CDR2 SNEGSKA (reference sequence). The CDR3 totals 11 residues. Carrying unique molecular identifiers, the cDNA also gained a universal primer site through template switching. TCRdb re-called the 5' RACE reads with MiXCR, one entry per CDR3 protein. The sample yields about 720,000 distinct CDR3 sequences, roughly 18% seen once. The data were obtained in a study of identical twins. Broader study findings: With abundant cord blood beta clonotypes, insertions were fewer; memory repertoires showed no such pattern.

This sample was shared with a second study, whose subject was T cells expressing NK-cell markers. That study reports: These same clonotypes (in several donors) also led the CD3+CD56-NKG2C+ fraction. HCMV specificity of expanded NKG2C+ T cell clones remained unclear.

The receptor was isolated from a woman aged 18-35 years in good health. The chain combines TRBV20-1 with TRBJ2-3; D remains unclear. Sequencing was performed on PBMCs. CDR3 bases: TGCAGTGCTAGTTCCACAGATACGCAGTATTTT. Residues: CSASSTDTQYF.